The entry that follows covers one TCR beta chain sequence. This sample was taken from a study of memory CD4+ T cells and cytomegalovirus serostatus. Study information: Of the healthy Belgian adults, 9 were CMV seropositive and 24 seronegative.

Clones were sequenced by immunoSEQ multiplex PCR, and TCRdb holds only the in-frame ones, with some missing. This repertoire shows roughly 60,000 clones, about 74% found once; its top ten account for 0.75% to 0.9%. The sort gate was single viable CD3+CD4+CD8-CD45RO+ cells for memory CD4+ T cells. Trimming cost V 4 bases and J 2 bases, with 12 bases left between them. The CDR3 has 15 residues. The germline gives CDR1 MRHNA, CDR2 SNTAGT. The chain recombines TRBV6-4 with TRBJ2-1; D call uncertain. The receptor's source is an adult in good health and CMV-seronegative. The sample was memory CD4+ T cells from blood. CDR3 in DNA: TGTGCCAGCAGTGCCGATTTGGGTACCTACAATGAGCAGTTCTTC. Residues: CASSADLGTYNEQFF.